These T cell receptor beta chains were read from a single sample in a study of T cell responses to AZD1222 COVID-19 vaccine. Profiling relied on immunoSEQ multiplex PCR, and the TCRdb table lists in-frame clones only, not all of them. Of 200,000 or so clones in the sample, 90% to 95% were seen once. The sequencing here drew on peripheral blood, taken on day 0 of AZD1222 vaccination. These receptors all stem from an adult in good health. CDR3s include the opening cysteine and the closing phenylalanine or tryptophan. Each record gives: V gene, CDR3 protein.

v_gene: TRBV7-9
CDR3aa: CASSRTGENQPQHF

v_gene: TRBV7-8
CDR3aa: CASSERRVGAANEAFF

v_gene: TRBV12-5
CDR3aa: CASGTEGLAGVSEQFF

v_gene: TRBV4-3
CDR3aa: CASSQDPGNNQPQHF

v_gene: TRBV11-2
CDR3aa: CASSPSGPANTDTQYF

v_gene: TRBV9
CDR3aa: CASSVASGRGISSNNEQFF

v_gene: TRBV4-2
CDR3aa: CASSPGDREKLFF

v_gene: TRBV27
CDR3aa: CASSVNQGWSGYTF

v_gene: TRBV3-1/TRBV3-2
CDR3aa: CASSQDPQGDSPLHF

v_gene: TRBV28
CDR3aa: CASSSGGSSYEQYF

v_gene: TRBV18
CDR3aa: CASSTSRVSKLFF

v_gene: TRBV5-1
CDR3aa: CASSLRGRGAGNTIYF

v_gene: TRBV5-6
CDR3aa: CASSLALQGPYEQYF

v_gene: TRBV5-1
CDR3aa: CASSATGTSGSEQYF

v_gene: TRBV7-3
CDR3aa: CASSLILHRGNQPQHF

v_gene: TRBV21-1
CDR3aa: CASRVNRELFF